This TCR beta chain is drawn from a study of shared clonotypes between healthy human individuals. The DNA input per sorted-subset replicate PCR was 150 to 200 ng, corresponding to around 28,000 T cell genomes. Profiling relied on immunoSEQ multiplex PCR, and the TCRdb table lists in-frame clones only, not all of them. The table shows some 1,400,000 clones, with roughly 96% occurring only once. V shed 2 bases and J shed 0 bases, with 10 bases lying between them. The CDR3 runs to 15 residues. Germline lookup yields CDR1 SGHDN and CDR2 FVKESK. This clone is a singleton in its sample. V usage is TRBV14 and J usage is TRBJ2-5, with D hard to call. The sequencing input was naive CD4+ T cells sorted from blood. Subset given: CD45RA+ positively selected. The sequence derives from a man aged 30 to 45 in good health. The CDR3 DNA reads TGTGCCAGCAGCCAATCAGCGTGGTACCAAGAGACCCAGTACTTC. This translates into CASSQSAWYQETQYF.